This T cell receptor beta chain stems from a study of blood T cell repertoires in COVID-19. Across the whole study: The samples span acute and convalescent COVID-19 from the United States, Italy and Spain. T cells, B-cell-depleted T cells, or PBMCs provided the cDNA or gDNA that served as material.

This clone has just one count. CDR1 is LGHNT and CDR2 is FRNRAP in the germline V gene. Trimming shortened V by 5 bases and J by 4 bases, and 9 bases separated the two germline ends. The CDR3 is 14 amino acids. Methods used by the authors: Scientists estimated how many nucleated cells there were by amplifying reference gene primers. TCRdb's table, derived via immunoSEQ multiplex PCR, lists solely in-frame clones and lacks some. That table is the source of V, J and clone size, and D and trimming were worked out from the DNA. The data show over 95,000 clones, around 89% seen once. This chain links TRBV12-5 with TRBJ1-6, with D possibly matching TRBD1 (5 bases). The sequenced sample consisted of peripheral blood. The sequence derives from a human donor with acute or convalescent COVID-19. The donor label of this sample is uncertain. The CDR3 DNA follows: TGTGCTAGTGGTCGACAGTTTTATAATTCACCCCTCCACTTT. Translated: CASGRQFYNSPLHF.